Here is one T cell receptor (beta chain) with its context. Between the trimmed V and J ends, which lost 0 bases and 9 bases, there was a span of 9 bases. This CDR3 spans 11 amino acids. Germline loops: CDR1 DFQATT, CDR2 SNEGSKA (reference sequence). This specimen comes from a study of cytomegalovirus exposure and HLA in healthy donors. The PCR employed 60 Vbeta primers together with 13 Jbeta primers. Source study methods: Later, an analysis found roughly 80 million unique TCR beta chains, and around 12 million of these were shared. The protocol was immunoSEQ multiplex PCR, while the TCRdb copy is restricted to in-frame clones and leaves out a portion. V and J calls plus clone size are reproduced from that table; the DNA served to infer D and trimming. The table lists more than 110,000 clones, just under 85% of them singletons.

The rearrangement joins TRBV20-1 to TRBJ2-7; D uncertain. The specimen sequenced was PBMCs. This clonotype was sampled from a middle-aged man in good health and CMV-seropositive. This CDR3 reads CSARDRIRQYF. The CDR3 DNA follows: TGCAGTGCTAGAGATCGTATTCGGCAGTACTTC.